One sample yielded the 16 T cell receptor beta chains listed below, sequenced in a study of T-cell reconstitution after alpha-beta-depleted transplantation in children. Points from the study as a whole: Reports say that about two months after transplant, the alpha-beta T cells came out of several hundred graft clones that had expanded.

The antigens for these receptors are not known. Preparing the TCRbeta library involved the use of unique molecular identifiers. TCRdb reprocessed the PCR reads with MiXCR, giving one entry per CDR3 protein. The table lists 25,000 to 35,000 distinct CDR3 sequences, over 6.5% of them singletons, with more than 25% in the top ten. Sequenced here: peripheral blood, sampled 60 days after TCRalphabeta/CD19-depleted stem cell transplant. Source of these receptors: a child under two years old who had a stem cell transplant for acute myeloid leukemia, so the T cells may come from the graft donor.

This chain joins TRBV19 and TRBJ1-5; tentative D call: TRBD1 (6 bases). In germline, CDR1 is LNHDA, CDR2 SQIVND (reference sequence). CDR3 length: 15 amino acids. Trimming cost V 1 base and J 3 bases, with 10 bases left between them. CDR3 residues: CASSIVGQTNQPQHF. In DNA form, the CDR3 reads TGTGCCAGTAGTATAGTCGGACAGACCAATCAGCCCCAGCATTTT. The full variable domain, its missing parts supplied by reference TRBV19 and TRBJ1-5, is DGGITQSPKYLFRKEGQNVTLSCEQNLNHDAMYWYRQDPGQGLRLIYYSQIVNDFQKGDIAEGYSVSREKKESFPLTVTSAQKNPTAFYLCASSIVGQTNQPQHFGDGTRLSIL.

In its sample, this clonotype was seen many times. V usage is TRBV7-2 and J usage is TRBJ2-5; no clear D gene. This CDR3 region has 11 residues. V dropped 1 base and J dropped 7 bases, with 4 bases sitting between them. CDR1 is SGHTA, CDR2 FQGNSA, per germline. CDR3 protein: CASSLDVTQYF. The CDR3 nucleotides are TGTGCCAGCAGCTTAGACGTGACCCAGTACTTC.

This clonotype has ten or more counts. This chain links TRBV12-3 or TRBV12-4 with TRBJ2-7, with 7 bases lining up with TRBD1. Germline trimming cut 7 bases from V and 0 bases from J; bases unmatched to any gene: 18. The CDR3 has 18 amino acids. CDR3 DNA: TGTGCCAGCACCCCCGACAGGGTTAATAGACTTACCTCCTACGAGCAGTACTTC. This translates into CASTPDRVNRLTSYEQYF.

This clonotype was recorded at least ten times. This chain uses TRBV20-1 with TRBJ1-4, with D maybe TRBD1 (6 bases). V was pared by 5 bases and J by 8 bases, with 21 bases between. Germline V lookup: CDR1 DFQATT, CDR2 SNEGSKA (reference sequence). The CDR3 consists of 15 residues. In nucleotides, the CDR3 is TGCAGTGCTCTACTCGGACAGACCCTTAGAGAAAAACTGTTTTTT. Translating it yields CSALLGQTLREKLFF.

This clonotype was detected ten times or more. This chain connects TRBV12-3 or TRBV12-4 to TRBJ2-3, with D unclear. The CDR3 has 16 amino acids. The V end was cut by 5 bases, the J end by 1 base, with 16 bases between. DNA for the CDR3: TGTGCCAGCAGTCCCCCCTTGGCGACCGGCACAGATACGCAGTATTTT. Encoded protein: CASSPPLATGTDTQYF.

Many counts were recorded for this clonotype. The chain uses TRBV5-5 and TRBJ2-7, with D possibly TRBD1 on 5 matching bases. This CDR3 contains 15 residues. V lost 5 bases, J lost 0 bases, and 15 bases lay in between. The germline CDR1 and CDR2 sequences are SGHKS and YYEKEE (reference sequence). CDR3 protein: CASSYNQGTSYEQYF. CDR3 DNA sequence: TGTGCCAGCAGTTATAATCAGGGAACCTCCTACGAGCAGTACTTC.

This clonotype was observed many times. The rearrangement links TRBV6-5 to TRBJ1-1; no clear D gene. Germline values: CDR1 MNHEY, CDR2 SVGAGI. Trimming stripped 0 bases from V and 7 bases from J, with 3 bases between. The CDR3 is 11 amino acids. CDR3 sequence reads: CASSYSGEAFF. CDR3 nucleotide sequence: TGTGCCAGCAGTTACTCGGGTGAAGCTTTCTTT.

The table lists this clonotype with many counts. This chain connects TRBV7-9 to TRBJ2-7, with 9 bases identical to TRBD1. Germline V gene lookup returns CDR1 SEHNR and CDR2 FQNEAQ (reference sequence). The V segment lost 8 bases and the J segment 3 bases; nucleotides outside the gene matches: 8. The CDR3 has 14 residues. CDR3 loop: CASDSNRGHYEQYF. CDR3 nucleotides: TGTGCCAGCGATTCAAACAGGGGGCACTACGAGCAGTACTTC.

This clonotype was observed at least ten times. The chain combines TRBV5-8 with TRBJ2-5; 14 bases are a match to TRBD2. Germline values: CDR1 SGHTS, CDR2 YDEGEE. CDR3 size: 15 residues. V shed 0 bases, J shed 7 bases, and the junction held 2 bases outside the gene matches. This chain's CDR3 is CASSLAGLAGGTQYF. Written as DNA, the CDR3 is TGTGCCAGCAGCTTGGCCGGACTAGCGGGAGGGACCCAGTACTTC.

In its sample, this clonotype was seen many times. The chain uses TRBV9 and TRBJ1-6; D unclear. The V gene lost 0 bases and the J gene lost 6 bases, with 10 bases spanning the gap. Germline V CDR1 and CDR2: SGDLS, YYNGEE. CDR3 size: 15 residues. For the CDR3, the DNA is TGTGCCAGCAGCGTAGCTGGAGGGCGTAATTCACCCCTCCACTTT. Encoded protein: CASSVAGGRNSPLHF.

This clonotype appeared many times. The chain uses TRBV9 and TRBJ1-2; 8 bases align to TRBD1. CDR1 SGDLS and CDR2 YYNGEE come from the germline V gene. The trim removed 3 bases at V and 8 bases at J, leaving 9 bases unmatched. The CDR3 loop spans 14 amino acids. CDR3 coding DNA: TGTGCCAGCAGCGCCCCCGGGACAGGAGGAGGCTACACCTTC. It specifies CASSAPGTGGGYTF.

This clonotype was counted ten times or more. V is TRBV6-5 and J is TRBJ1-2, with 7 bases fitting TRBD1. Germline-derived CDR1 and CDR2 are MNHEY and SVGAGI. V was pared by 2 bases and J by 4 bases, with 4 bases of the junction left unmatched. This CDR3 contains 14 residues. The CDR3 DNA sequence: TGTGCCAGCAGTTACCCCGGGACAGTCTATGGCTACACCTTC. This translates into CASSYPGTVYGYTF.

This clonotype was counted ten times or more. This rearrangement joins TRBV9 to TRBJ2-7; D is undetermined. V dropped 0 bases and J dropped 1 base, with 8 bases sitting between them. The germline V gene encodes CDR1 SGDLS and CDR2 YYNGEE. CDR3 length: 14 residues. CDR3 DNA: TGTGCCAGCAGCGTAGGTGAAGGGTCCTACGAGCAGTACTTC. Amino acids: CASSVGEGSYEQYF.

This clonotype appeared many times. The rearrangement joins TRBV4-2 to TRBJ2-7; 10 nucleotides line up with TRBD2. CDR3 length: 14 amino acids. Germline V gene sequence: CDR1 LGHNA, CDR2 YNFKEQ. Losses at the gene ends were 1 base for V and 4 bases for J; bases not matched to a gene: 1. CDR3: CASSQGTSGYEQYF. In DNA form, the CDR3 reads TGTGCCAGCAGCCAAGGGACTAGCGGTTACGAGCAGTACTTC.

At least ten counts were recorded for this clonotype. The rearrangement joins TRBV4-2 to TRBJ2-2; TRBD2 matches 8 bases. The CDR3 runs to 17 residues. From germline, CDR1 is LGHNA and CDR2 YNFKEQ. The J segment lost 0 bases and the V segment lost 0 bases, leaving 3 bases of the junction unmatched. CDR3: CASSQDLAGTNTGELFF. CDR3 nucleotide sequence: TGTGCCAGCAGCCAAGACTTAGCGGGGACGAACACCGGGGAGCTGTTTTTT.

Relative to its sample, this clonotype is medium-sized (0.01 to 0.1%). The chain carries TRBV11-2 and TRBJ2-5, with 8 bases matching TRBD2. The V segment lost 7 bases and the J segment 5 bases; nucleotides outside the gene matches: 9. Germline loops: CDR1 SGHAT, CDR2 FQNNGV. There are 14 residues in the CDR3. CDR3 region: CASNLPGGGETQYF. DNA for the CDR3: TGTGCCAGCAACCTACCCGGGGGGGGCGAGACCCAGTACTTC.